This is a list of T cell receptor beta chains from one sample in a study of blood T cell repertoires in COVID-19. Profiling relied on immunoSEQ multiplex PCR, and the TCRdb table lists in-frame clones only, not all of them. The sample consists of 150,000 to 200,000 clones, roughly 88% of them appearing once. Input material: PBMCs or T cells enriched from blood (not recorded which). The receptors derive from a woman aged 50 to 65 who had recovered from COVID-19. Both conserved end residues are part of each CDR3. Each record gives: J gene, clone size, D gene, V gene, CDR3 protein, CDR3 DNA. The D gene is left open where the match is weak. Rows give clone size only sometimes, using once, few, many, or a class for an expanded clone.

TRBJ1-2 | . | TRBD1 | TRBV29-1 | CSAASAGQGYGYTF | TGCAGCGCCGCTTCCGCGGGACAGGGCTATGGCTACACCTTC
TRBJ2-7 | . | TRBD2 | TRBV10-3 | CAIRRGAGAEEQYF | TGTGCCATCAGAAGGGGAGCGGGGGCAGAAGAGCAGTACTTC
TRBJ2-7 | . | . | TRBV7-9 | CASSFPAGSNEQYF | TGTGCCAGCAGCTTCCCCGCGGGGAGCAACGAGCAGTACTTC
TRBJ2-6 | . | . | TRBV30 | CAWSVGGAGANVLTF | TGTGCCTGGAGTGTAGGAGGTGCTGGGGCCAACGTCCTGACTTTC
TRBJ2-7 | . | . | TRBV7-2 | CASSREDFLSYEQYF | TGTGCCAGCAGCCGCGAGGACTTCCTCTCCTACGAGCAGTACTTC
TRBJ2-1 | . | . | TRBV11-3 | CASSLGLKSEQFF | TGTGCCAGCAGCTTAGGTCTAAAAAGTGAGCAGTTCTTC
TRBJ1-4 | few | . | TRBV6-1 | CASSEGQVGKLFF | TGTGCCAGCAGTGAAGGACAGGTCGGAAAACTGTTTTTT
TRBJ2-6 | . | TRBD1 | TRBV5-4 | CASSPTGRTGVGANVLTF | TGTGCCAGCAGCCCCACGGGCAGAACAGGGGTTGGGGCCAACGTCCTGACTTTC
TRBJ1-5 | . | TRBD1 | TRBV3-1/TRBV3-2 | CASSQGSDREQPQHF | TGTGCCAGCAGCCAAGGATCCGACAGGGAGCAGCCCCAGCATTTT
TRBJ1-2 | once | . | TRBV3-1/TRBV3-2 | CASSQEAGSGYTF | TGTGCCAGCAGCCAAGAGGCAGGGTCGGGCTACACCTTC
TRBJ1-1 | once | TRBD1 | TRBV10-3 | CAISPGTGLTEAFF | TGTGCCATCAGTCCCGGGACAGGGTTAACTGAAGCTTTCTTT
TRBJ2-7 | . | . | TRBV30 | CAWSVGGGYEQYF | TGTGCCTGGAGTGTGGGAGGGGGATACGAGCAGTACTTC
TRBJ2-1 | . | TRBD2 | TRBV5-4 | CASSFSGLAGGQGNEQFF | TGTGCCAGCAGCTTCTCCGGACTAGCGGGGGGGCAGGGCAATGAGCAGTTCTTC
TRBJ2-2 | . | TRBD1 | TRBV5-6 | CASTYDRGRITGELFF | TGTGCCAGCACATACGACAGGGGCCGTATCACCGGGGAGCTGTTTTTT
TRBJ1-1 | . | TRBD1 | TRBV30 | CAWNRGHTEAFF | TGTGCCTGGAACAGGGGGCACACTGAAGCTTTCTTT
TRBJ1-3 | few | . | TRBV10-3 | CAISSRDGSGNTIYF | TGTGCCATCAGTTCCAGGGATGGTTCTGGAAACACCATATATTTT
TRBJ2-4 | . | . | TRBV24-1 | CATSVSLQGEAKNIQYF | TGTGCCACCAGTGTATCTTTGCAGGGCGAAGCCAAAAACATTCAGTACTTC
TRBJ2-7 | . | TRBD1 | TRBV6-1 | CASSDGQGAAEQYF | TGTGCCAGCAGTGATGGACAGGGGGCGGCCGAGCAGTACTTC
TRBJ2-5 | . | . | TRBV19 | CASSSLGRGFEETQYF | TGTGCCAGTAGTTCTCTTGGTAGGGGGTTCGAAGAGACCCAGTACTTC
TRBJ1-1 | . | . | TRBV6-5 | CASSYSKGLMAFF | TGTGCCAGCAGTTACTCGAAGGGGCTAATGGCTTTCTTT
TRBJ2-2 | . | TRBD2 | TRBV4-1 | CASSQGLAGGDGELFF | TGCGCCAGCAGCCAGGGACTAGCGGGGGGTGACGGGGAGCTGTTTTTT
TRBJ1-6 | few | TRBD1 | TRBV9 | CASSIGTGYNSPLHF | TGTGCCAGCAGCATCGGGACAGGCTATAATTCACCCCTCCACTTT
TRBJ1-1 | . | . | TRBV29-1 | CSVGVQGTTEAFF | TGCAGCGTTGGGGTCCAGGGGACCACTGAAGCTTTCTTT
TRBJ1-6 | . | TRBD1 | TRBV5-1 | CASSLLVGGDFNSPLHF | TGCGCCAGCAGCTTGTTGGTAGGGGGCGATTTTAATTCACCCCTCCACTTT
TRBJ1-1 | . | TRBD1 | TRBV7-2 | CASSPHVQGDTEAFF | TGTGCCAGCAGCCCCCACGTCCAGGGGGACACTGAAGCTTTCTTT
TRBJ2-7 | . | . | TRBV7-9 | CASTGDTIYEQYF | TGTGCCAGCACCGGGGACACTATCTACGAGCAGTACTTC
TRBJ2-7 | . | TRBD1 | TRBV6-2/TRBV6-3 | CASSAWTGKTYEQYF | TGTGCCAGCAGTGCGTGGACAGGGAAGACCTACGAGCAGTACTTC
TRBJ1-6 | . | . | TRBV9 | CASSAQGINSPLHF | TGTGCCAGCAGCGCCCAGGGTATAAATTCACCCCTCCACTTT
TRBJ2-2 | . | TRBD1 | TRBV27 | CASSFRQGRNTGELFF | TGTGCCAGCAGTTTCAGACAGGGAAGGAACACCGGGGAGCTGTTTTTT
TRBJ2-1 | . | TRBD2 | TRBV19 | CASSRGRGDNEQFF | TGTGCCAGTAGTCGGGGGCGGGGGGACAATGAGCAGTTCTTC
TRBJ2-3 | . | TRBD2 | TRBV4-3 | CASSQDLSGADGTQYF | TGCGCCAGCAGCCAAGATCTTAGCGGGGCCGATGGTACGCAGTATTTT
TRBJ2-1 | . | TRBD2 | TRBV14 | CASSRPGLAGYNEQFF | TGTGCCAGCAGCCGCCCGGGACTAGCGGGTTACAATGAGCAGTTCTTC
TRBJ1-1 | . | TRBD1 | TRBV12-3/TRBV12-4 | CASSRDRGEAFF | TGTGCCAGCAGCCGGGACAGGGGTGAAGCTTTCTTT
TRBJ2-1 | . | . | TRBV7-3 | CASSSYAAREQFF | TGTGCCAGCAGCTCTTACGCCGCGAGAGAGCAGTTCTTC
TRBJ1-1 | . | . | TRBV19 | CASSPQGLGRAFF | TGTGCCAGTAGTCCGCAGGGTCTGGGTCGAGCTTTCTTT
TRBJ2-6 | once | . | TRBV24-1 | CATSDLSGTGANVLTF | TGTGCCACCAGTGATTTGTCAGGGACTGGGGCCAACGTCCTGACTTTC
TRBJ1-6 | . | . | TRBV6-5 | CASSYQGRGHSPLHF | TGTGCCAGCAGTTACCAAGGCAGGGGACACTCACCCCTCCACTTT
TRBJ2-1 | . | . | TRBV9 | CASSPNPGSSYNEQFF | TGTGCCAGCAGCCCCAACCCGGGTAGCTCCTACAATGAGCAGTTCTTC
TRBJ2-7 | . | . | TRBV6-2/TRBV6-3 | CASSQHYEQYF | TGTGCCAGCAGTCAACACTACGAGCAGTACTTC
TRBJ1-5 | . | . | TRBV7-9 | CASSFDVGNQPQHF | TGTGCCAGCAGCTTCGATGTAGGCAATCAGCCCCAGCATTTT
TRBJ2-1 | . | TRBD2 | TRBV9 | CASSDPAGGPVTYNEQFF | TGTGCCAGCAGCGACCCAGCGGGGGGGCCCGTGACCTACAATGAGCAGTTCTTC
TRBJ2-5 | . | . | TRBV6-5 | CASSYPGLQETQYF | TGTGCCAGCAGTTACCCCGGACTCCAAGAGACCCAGTACTTC
TRBJ1-4 | . | . | TRBV5-6 | CASSSGLSGSIEKLFF | TGTGCCAGCAGCTCTGGCCTTTCGGGGAGTATTGAAAAACTGTTTTTT
TRBJ1-5 | few | . | TRBV2 | CASSEFGGGQPQHF | TGTGCCAGCAGTGAATTTGGGGGAGGTCAGCCCCAGCATTTT
TRBJ2-5 | . | . | TRBV11-3 | CASSLNGPESQYF | TGTGCCAGCAGCTTAAACGGCCCGGAGTCCCAGTACTTC
TRBJ2-5 | . | TRBD2 | TRBV9 | CASSVVGGARETQYF | TGTGCCAGCAGCGTAGTCGGGGGGGCCAGGGAGACCCAGTACTTC
TRBJ1-4 | . | . | TRBV21-1 | CASSKWRTGIKEKLFF | TGTGCCAGCAGCAAATGGCGGACAGGGATTAAGGAAAAACTGTTTTTT
TRBJ1-5 | . | TRBD1 | TRBV5-6 | CASSGGTGNNQPQHF | TGTGCCAGCAGCGGTGGGACAGGGAACAATCAGCCCCAGCATTTT
TRBJ1-2 | . | TRBD1 | TRBV27 | CASSLSGGANYGYTF | TGTGCCAGCAGTTTATCAGGGGGCGCGAACTATGGCTACACCTTC
TRBJ2-2 | . | TRBD1 | TRBV6-5 | CASSYPGTGTGELFF | TGTGCCAGCAGTTACCCTGGGACAGGCACCGGGGAGCTGTTTTTT
TRBJ1-6 | . | . | TRBV29-1 | CSVQDKGNSPLHF | TGCAGCGTTCAGGACAAGGGGAATTCACCCCTCCACTTT
TRBJ1-5 | once | . | TRBV3-1/TRBV3-2 | CASSPIPSNQPQHF | TGTGCCAGCAGCCCTATTCCTAGCAATCAGCCCCAGCATTTT
TRBJ1-5 | few | . | TRBV7-2 | CASSLDRGNQPQHF | TGTGCCAGCAGCTTAGACAGGGGCAATCAGCCCCAGCATTTT
TRBJ2-1 | . | TRBD1 | TRBV19 | CASSPSGGAGVEQFF | TGTGCCAGTAGTCCCTCAGGGGGCGCCGGGGTTGAGCAGTTCTTC
TRBJ1-1 | . | . | TRBV11-3 | CASHRGGAFRGDTEAFF | TGTGCCAGCCACCGCGGGGGCGCATTTAGGGGGGACACTGAAGCTTTCTTT